This note documents a single T cell receptor (beta chain) sequence. The sample's treatment: 19 received Ad26.COV2.S at low or high dose, single or two shots; roughly five received placebo; per-sample allocation not given. It was on day 63 after the first vaccine or placebo injection that samples were taken. The source of the sample is a study of Ad26.COV2.S vaccination and SARS-CoV-2 variants. The data were produced by immunoSEQ multiplex PCR, yet TCRdb's version contains in-frame clones alone and is incomplete. The repertoire holds about 330,000 clones, with roughly nine tenths as singletons. The CDR3 totals 12 residues. The germline V gene has CDR1 SGHNT and CDR2 YYREEE (reference sequence). With 8 bases removed from V and 6 bases from J, the gap between germline ends came to 14 bases.

The J gene is TRBJ1-1, the V gene TRBV5-4; D gene unclear. The material was peripheral blood, obtained in a trial of Ad26.COV2.S vaccine versus placebo. The TCR sequence derives from a person between 18 and 60 years old who received the Ad26.COV2.S COVID-19 vaccine or a placebo. DNA of the CDR3: TGTGCCAGTCGGGCGGTGGACGCTGAAGCTTTCTTT. Encoded protein: CASRAVDAEAFF.